Sequencing of this TCR beta chain was carried out in a study of blood T cell repertoires in COVID-19. As for the study in general: Specimens from acute and convalescent COVID-19 originated in the United States, Italy and Spain.

TCRdb's copy holds only in-frame clones and misses some; the assay was immunoSEQ multiplex PCR. Here the sample spans approximately 160,000 clones, around four fifths being singletons. Germline lookup yields CDR1 MNHNS and CDR2 SASEGT. The CDR3 is made up of 15 amino acids. Trimming stripped 6 bases from V and 5 bases from J, with 16 bases between. The sample taken for sequencing was peripheral blood. The receptor was isolated from a man between 65 and 85 years old with acute or convalescent COVID-19. This chain joins TRBV6-1 and TRBJ1-4; D is possibly TRBD1 (6 bases). In DNA form, the CDR3 reads TGTGCCAGCAGAGCCTGGCAGGGGAACAATGAAAAACTGTTTTTT. Residues: CASRAWQGNNEKLFF.